Following are 4 T cell receptor beta chains from one sample sequenced in a study of shared clonotypes between healthy human individuals. Libraries were prepared by immunoSEQ multiplex PCR; TCRdb keeps only in-frame clonotypes and omits some of them. Here the sample spans 2,100,000 or so clones, 90% to 96% being singletons. The sample taken for sequencing was naive CD4+ T cells sorted from blood. The subset is: CD45RA+ positively selected. The receptors originated from a man between 18 and 35 years old in good health.

A note on this clone: Distinct nucleotide sequences in the sample also encode this CDR3. The V gene is TRBV7-2, the J gene TRBJ1-1, with D hard to call. This CDR3 contains 14 residues. Germline-derived CDR1 and CDR2 are SGHTA and FQGNSA. Deletions cut 2 bases from V and 4 bases from J, with 11 bases between. The CDR3 sequence: CASSLRRGGTEAFF. The DNA for the CDR3 is TGTGCCAGCAGCTTAAGGCGGGGTGGCACTGAAGCTTTCTTT.

The genes are TRBV19 and TRBJ2-1; TRBD2 is a possible D gene (5 bases). CDR3 length: 13 residues. The V gene lost 5 bases and the J gene lost 10 bases, with 15 bases spanning the gap. Germline CDR1 reads LNHDA; CDR2 reads SQIVND (reference sequence). CDR3 loop: CASSLGLLGEQFF. The CDR3 DNA reads as TGTGCCAGTAGTCTCGGACTCCTGGGGGAGCAGTTCTTC.

The chain is built from TRBV19 and TRBJ2-3; no definite D call. This CDR3 is built from 15 residues. V lost 11 bases, J lost 6 bases, and 24 bases lay in between. Germline-derived CDR1 and CDR2 are LNHDA and SQIVND (reference sequence). The CDR3 region is CAVPPSRPWRDTQYF. DNA of the CDR3: TGTGCCGTTCCTCCGAGCAGGCCCTGGCGGGATACGCAGTATTTT.

V is TRBV18 and J is TRBJ2-7; tentative D call: TRBD2 (6 bases). This CDR3 contains 13 residues. V was shortened by 6 bases and J by 6 bases, with 15 bases between the two germline ends. Germline assignment: CDR1 KGHSH and CDR2 LQKENI. CDR3 protein: CASSQTGGREQYF. CDR3 nucleotides: TGTGCCAGCTCGCAAACCGGGGGACGCGAGCAGTACTTC.